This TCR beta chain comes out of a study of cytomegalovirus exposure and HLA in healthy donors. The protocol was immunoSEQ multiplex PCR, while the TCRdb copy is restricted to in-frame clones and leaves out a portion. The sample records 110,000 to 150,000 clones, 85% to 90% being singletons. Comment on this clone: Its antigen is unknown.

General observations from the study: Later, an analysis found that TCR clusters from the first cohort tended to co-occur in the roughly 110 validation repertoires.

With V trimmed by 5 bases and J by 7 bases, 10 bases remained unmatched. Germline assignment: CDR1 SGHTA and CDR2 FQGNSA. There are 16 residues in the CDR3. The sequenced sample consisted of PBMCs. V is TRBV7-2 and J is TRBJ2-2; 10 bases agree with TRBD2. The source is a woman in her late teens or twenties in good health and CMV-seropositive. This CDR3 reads CASSRPSGGADGELFF. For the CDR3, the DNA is TGTGCCAGCAGCCGACCCAGCGGGGGGGCCGACGGGGAGCTGTTTTTT.